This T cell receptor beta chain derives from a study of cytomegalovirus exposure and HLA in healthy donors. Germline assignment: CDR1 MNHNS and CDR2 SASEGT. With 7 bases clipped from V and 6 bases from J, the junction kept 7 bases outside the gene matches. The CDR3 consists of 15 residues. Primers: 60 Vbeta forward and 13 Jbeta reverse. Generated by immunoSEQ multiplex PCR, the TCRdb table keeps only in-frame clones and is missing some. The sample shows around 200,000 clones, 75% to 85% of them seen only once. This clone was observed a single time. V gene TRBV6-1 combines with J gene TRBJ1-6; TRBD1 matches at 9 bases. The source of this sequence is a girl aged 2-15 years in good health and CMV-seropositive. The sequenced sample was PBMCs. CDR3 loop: CASIVRDRVNSPLHF. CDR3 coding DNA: TGTGCCAGCATTGTCAGGGACAGGGTTAATTCACCCCTCCACTTT.